This T cell receptor beta chain originates from a study of blood T cell repertoires in COVID-19. Study details: Acute and convalescent COVID-19 samples came from the United States, Italy and Spain. PBMCs, B-cell-depleted T cells, or T cells provided the cDNA or gDNA that made up the material.

Original handling: Estimated nucleated cell counts came from reference gene primer amplification. Assay: immunoSEQ multiplex PCR; the TCRdb copy retains only in-frame clones and omits some. Clone size and the V and J calls come from that table; the DNA yielded D and trimming. This sample has approximately 200,000 clones; roughly four fifths occur once, and the top ten carry around 3%. What was sequenced was peripheral blood. This TCR was sampled from a woman under 40 who had recovered from COVID-19.

As DNA, the CDR3 is TGTGCCAGCAGCCAAGATTGGGAGGTCGGAGAAGAGACCCAGTACTTC. Translating gives CASSQDWEVGEETQYF. V is TRBV4-2 and J is TRBJ2-5; possibly TRBD2 for D (6 bases). This CDR3 is built from 16 residues. Trimming shortened V by 0 bases and J by 3 bases, and 14 bases separated the two germline ends. Germline V gene lookup returns CDR1 LGHNA and CDR2 YNFKEQ.